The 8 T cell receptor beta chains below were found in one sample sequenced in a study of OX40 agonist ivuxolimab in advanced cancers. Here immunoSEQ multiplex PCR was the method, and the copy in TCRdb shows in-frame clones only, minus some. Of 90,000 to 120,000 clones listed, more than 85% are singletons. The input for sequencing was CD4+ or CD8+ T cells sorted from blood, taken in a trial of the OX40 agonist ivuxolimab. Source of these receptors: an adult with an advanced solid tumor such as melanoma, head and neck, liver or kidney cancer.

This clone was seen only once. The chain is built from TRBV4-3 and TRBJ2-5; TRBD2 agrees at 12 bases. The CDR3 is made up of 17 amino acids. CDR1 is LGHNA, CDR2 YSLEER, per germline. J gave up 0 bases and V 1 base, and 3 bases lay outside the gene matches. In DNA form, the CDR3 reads TGCGCCAGCAGCCAAGCAGGGACTAGCGGGTACCAAGAGACCCAGTACTTC. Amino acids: CASSQAGTSGYQETQYF.

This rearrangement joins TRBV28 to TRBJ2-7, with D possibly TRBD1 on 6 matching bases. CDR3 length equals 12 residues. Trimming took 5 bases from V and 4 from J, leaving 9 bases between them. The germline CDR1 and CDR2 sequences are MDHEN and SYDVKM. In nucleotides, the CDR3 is TGTGCCAGCAGTAGACAGGTATACGAGCAGTACTTC. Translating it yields CASSRQVYEQYF. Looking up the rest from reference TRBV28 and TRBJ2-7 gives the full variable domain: DVKVTQSSRYLVKRTGEKVFLECVQDMDHENMFWYRQDPGLGLRLIYFSYDVKMKEKGDIPEGYSVSREKKERFSLILESASTNQTSMYLCASSRQVYEQYFGPGTRLTVT.

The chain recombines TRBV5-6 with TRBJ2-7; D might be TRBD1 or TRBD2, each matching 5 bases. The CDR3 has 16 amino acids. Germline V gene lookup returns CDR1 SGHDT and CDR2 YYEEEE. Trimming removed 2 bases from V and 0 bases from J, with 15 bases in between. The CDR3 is CASSFLGAAPSYEQYF. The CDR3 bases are TGTGCCAGCAGCTTCCTCGGGGCAGCCCCCTCCTACGAGCAGTACTTC.

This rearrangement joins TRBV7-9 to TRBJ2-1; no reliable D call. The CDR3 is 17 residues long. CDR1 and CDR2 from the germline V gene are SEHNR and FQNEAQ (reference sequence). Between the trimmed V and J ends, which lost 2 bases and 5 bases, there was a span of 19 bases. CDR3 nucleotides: TGTGCCAGCAGCTTACCTAATCAGCTGGGGTCTGACAATGAGCAGTTCTTC. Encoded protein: CASSLPNQLGSDNEQFF.

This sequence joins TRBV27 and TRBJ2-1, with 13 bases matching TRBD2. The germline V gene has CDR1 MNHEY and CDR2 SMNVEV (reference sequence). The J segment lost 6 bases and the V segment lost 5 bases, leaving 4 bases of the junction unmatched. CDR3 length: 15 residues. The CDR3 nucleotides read TGTGCCAGCAGTCAGGGACTAGCGGGAATCAATGAGCAGTTCTTC. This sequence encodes CASSQGLAGINEQFF.

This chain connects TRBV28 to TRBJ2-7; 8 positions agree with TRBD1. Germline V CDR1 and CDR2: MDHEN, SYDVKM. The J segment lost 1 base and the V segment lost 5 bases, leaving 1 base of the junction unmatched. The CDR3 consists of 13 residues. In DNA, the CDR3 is TGTGCCAGCAGTCGGACAGGGTCCTACGAGCAGTACTTC. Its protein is CASSRTGSYEQYF.

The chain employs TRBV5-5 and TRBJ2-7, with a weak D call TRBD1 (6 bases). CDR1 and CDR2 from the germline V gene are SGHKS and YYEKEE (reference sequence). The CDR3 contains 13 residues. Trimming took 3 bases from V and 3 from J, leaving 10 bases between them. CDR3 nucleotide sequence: TGTGCCAGCAGCTCCAGGGGTGACTACGAGCAGTACTTC. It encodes CASSSRGDYEQYF.

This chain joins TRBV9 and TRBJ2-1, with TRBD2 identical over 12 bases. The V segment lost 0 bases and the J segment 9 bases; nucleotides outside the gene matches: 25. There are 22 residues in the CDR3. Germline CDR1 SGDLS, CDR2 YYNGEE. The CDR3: CASSVATKGPSGRAYPGIEQFF. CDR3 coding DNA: TGTGCCAGCAGCGTAGCTACGAAGGGTCCTAGCGGGAGGGCCTACCCGGGAATTGAGCAGTTCTTC.